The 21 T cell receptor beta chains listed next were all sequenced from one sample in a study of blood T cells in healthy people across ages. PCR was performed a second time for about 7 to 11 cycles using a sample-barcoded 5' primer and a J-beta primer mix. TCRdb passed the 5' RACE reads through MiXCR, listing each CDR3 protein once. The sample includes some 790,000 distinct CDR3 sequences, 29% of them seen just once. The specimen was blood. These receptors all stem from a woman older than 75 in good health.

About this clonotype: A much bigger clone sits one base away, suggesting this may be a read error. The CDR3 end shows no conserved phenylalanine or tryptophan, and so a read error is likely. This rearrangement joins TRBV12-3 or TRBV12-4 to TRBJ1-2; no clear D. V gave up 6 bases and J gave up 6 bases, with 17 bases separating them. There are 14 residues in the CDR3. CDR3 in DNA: TGTGCCAGCAGGGTCAGCGGTCGGGGAGATGGCTACACCTAC. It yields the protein CASRVSGRGDGYTY.

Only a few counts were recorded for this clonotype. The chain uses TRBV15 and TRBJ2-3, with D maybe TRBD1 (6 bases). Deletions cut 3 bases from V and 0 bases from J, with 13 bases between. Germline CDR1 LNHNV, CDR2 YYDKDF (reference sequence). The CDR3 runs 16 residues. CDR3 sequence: CATSRFRGISTDTQYF. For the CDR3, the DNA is TGTGCCACCAGCAGGTTCAGGGGAATAAGCACAGATACGCAGTATTTT. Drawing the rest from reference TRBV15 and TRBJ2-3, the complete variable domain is DAMVIQNPRYQVTQFGKPVTLSCSQTLNHNVMYWYQQKSSQAPKLLFHYYDKDFNNEADTPDNFQSRRPNTSFCFLDIRSPGLGDTAMYLCATSRFRGISTDTQYFGPGTRLTVL.

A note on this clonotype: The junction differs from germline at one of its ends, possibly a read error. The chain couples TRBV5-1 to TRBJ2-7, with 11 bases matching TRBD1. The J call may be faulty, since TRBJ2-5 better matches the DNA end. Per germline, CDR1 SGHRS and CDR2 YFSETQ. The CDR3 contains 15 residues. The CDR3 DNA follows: TGCGCTAGCAGCGCGGGGACAGGGGGTATTAAGACCCAGTACTTC. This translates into CASSAGTGGIKTQYF.

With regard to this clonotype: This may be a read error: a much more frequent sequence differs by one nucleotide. CDR3 nucleotide sequence: TGTGCCAGCAGTTTAGGGTGGGCAGGGACCTGCGAGCAGTACTTC. Translated: CASSLGWAGTCEQYF. J is TRBJ2-5 and V is TRBV12-3 or TRBV12-4; D tentatively reads TRBD1 or TRBD2 (5 bases each). The tail of the sequence fits TRBJ2-7 better, so the J call may be wrong. The CDR3 length is 15 residues.

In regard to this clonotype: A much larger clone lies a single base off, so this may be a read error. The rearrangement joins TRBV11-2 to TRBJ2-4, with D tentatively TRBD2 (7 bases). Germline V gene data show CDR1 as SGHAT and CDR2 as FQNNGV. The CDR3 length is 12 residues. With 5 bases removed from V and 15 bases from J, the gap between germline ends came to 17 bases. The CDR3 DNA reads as TGTGCCAGCAGCCCGACTGGCGGGGGCCGGTACTTC. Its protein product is CASSPTGGGRYF.

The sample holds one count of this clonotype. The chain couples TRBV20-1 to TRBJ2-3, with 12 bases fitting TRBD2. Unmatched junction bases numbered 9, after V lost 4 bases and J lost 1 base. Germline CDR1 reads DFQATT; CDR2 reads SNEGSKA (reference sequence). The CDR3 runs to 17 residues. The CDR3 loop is CSATPTTSGGRTDTQYF. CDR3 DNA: TGCAGTGCTACTCCAACGACTAGCGGGGGACGCACAGATACGCAGTATTTT.

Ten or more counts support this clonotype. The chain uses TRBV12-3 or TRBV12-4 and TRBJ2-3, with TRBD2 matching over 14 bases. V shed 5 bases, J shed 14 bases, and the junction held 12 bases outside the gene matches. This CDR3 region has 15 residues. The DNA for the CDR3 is TGTGCCAGCAGTCTTCGGACTAGCGGGGGGTCCCTCGCGTATTTT. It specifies CASSLRTSGGSLAYF.

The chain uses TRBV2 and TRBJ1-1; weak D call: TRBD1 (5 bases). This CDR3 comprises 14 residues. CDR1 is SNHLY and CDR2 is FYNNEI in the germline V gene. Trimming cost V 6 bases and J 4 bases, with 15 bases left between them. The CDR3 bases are TGTGCCAGCAGGGGGACGGGGGTAAGCACTGAAGCTTTCTTT. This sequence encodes CASRGTGVSTEAFF.

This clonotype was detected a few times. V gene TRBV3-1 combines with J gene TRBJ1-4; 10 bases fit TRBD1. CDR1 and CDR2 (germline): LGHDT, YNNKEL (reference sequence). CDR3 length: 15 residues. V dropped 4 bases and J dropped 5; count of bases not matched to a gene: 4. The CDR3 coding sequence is TGTGCCAGCAGCCTGTGGACAGGGGGAAATGAAAAACTGTTTTTT. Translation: CASSLWTGGNEKLFF.

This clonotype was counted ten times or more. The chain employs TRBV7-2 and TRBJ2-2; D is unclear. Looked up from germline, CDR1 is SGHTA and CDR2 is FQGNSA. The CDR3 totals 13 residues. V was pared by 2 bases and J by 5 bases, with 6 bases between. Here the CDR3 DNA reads TGTGCCAGCAGCTTATGGGGAACCGGGGAGCTGTTTTTT. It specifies CASSLWGTGELFF.

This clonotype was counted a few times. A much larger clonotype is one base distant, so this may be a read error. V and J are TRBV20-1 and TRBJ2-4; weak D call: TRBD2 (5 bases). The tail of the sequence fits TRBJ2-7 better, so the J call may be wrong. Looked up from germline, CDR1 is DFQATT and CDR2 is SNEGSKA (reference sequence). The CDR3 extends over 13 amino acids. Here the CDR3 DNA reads TGCAGTGCTAGAGATACGGGGTCCTACGAGCAGTACTTC. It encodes CSARDTGSYEQYF.

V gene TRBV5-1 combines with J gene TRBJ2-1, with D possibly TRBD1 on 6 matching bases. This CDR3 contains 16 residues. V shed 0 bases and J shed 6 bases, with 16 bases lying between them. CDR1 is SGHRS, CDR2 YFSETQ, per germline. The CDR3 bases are TGCGCCAGCAGCTTGGTAGGGCAGGGGAGAGTCAATGAGCAGTTCTTC. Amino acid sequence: CASSLVGQGRVNEQFF.

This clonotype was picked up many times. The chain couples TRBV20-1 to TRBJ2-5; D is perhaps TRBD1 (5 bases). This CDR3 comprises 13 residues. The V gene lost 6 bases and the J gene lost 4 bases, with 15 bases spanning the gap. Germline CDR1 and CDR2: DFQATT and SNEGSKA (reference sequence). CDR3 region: CSANSGSPETQYF. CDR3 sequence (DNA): TGCAGTGCCAACTCAGGGTCCCCAGAGACCCAGTACTTC.

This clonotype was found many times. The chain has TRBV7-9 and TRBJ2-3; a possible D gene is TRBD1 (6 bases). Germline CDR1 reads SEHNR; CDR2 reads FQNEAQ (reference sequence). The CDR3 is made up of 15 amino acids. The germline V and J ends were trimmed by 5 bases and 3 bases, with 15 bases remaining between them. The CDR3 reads CASSPPARGTDTQYF. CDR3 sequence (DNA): TGTGCCAGCAGCCCACCCGCCAGGGGAACAGATACGCAGTATTTT.

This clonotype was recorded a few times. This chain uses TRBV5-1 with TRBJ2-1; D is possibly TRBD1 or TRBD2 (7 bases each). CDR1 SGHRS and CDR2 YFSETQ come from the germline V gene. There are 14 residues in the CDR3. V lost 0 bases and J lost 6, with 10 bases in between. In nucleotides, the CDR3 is TGCGCCAGCAGCTTGGCCAGGGGGGGCAATGAGCAGTTCTTC. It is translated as CASSLARGGNEQFF.

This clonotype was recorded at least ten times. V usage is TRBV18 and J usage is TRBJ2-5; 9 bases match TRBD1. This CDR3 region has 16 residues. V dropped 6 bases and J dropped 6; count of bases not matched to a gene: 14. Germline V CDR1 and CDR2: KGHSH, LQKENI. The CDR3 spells CASSNEAGTGMKTQYF. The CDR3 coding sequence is TGTGCCAGCTCGAACGAGGCAGGGACAGGGATGAAGACCCAGTACTTC.

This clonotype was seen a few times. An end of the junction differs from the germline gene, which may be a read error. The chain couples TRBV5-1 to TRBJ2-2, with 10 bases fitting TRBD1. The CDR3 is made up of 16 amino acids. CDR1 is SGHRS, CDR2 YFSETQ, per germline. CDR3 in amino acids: CASSPTGGQTTRELFF. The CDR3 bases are TGCGCCAGCAGCCCGACAGGGGGCCAGACCACCCGGGAGCTGTTTTTT.

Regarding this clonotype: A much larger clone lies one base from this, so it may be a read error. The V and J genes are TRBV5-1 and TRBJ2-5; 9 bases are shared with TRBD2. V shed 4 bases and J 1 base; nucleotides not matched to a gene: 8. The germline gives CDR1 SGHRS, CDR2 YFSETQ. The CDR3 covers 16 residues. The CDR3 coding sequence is TGCGCCAGCAGCATCGGACGAGCGGGGGGCCAAGAGACCCAGTACTTC. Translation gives CASSIGRAGGQETQYF.

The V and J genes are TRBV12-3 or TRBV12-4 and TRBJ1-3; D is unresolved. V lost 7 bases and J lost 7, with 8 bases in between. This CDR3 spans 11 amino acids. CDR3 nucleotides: TGTGCCAGCAACAACATGAACACCATATATTTT. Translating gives CASNNMNTIYF.

The DNA of the CDR3 is TGTGCCAGCAGTTACTCCGTTTATAGCAATCAGCCCCAGCATTTT. Amino acid sequence: CASSYSVYSNQPQHF. The chain uses TRBV6-5 and TRBJ1-5; no clear D gene. Germline-derived CDR1 and CDR2 are MNHEY and SVGAGI. Trimming took 0 bases from V and 0 from J, leaving 6 bases between them. CDR3 length: 15 amino acids.

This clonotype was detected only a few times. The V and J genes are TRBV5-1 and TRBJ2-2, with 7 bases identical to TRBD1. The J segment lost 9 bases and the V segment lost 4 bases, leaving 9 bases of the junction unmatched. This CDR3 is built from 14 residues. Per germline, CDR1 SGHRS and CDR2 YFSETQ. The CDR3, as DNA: TGCGCCAGCAGCAACAATTACAGGGGTCGGGAGCTGTTTTTT. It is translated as CASSNNYRGRELFF.